This T cell receptor (beta chain) emerged from a study of shared clonotypes between healthy human individuals. Assay: immunoSEQ multiplex PCR; the TCRdb copy retains only in-frame clones and omits some. The profile shows millions of clones, around 90% of them singletons. This clone was seen a single time. This clonotype was obtained from a man aged 18 to 29 in good health. The material sequenced was naive CD4+ T cells sorted from blood. Subset given: CD45RA+ positively selected.

CDR3 DNA: TGTGCCAGCGGCAACCGGCCTCCGCCTTACGAGCAGTACTTC. As protein: CASGNRPPPYEQYF. The chain is built from TRBV21-1 and TRBJ2-7. TRBV21-1 is noted as a pseudogene. The CDR3 contains 14 residues.